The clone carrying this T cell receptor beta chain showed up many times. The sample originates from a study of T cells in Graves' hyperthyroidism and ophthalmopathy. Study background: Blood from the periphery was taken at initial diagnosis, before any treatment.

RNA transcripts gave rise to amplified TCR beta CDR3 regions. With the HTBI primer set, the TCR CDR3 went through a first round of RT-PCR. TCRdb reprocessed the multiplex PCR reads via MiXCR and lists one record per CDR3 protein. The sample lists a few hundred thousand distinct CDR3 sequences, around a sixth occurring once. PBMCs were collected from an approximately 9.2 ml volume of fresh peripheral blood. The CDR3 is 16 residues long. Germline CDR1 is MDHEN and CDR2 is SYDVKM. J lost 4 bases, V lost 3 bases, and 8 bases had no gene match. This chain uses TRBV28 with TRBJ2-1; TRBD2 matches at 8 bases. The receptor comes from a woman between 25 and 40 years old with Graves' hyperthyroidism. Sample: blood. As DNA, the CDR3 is TGTGCCAGCAGTTTCCAGCTAGCGGGCAGATACAATGAGCAGTTCTTC. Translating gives CASSFQLAGRYNEQFF.